This paragraph covers one T cell receptor (beta chain) sequence. Its target is not known. Some clones are missing from TCRdb's copy, which holds only in-frame ones; the method was immunoSEQ multiplex PCR. In the table there are just over 65,000 clones, about 93% of which are singletons. These data come from a study of T cells after posttransplantation cyclophosphamide. Study-level findings and limits: Blood and skin or GI T cell repertoires showed limited TRB overlap.

Germline lookup yields CDR1 MNHNS and CDR2 SASEGT. V trimming: 6 bases; J trimming: 1 base; junction bases outside the gene matches: 1. This CDR3 spans 14 amino acids. This related bone marrow graft donor gave peripheral blood on the day of marrow donation. Sequencing input: PBMCs. The chain couples TRBV6-1 to TRBJ1-2; 11 bases are shared with TRBD1. The origin of this receptor is a woman aged 25 to 39 in good health and a related stem cell transplant donor. The CDR3 spells CASRDRGHNYGYTF. CDR3 nucleotide sequence: TGTGCCAGCAGGGACAGGGGGCATAACTATGGCTACACCTTC.